The 5 T cell receptor beta chains given below trace back to one sample, sequenced in a study of response to subunit inactivated influenza vaccine. TCRdb analysed the RT-PCR reads with MiXCR anew, one entry per CDR3 protein. The table lists fewer than 550,000 distinct CDR3 sequences, roughly 27% of them singletons, with approximately 2% in the top ten. This material consisted of CD4+ T cells sorted from PBMCs, taken around 5 days after vaccination. Receptor source: a man between 50 and 59 years old who received an inactivated influenza vaccine.

This chain uses TRBV28 with TRBJ2-7; maybe TRBD2 (5 bases). Germline assignment: CDR1 MDHEN and CDR2 SYDVKM. This CDR3 comprises 14 residues. V was clipped by 2 bases and J by 6 bases, with 14 bases between them. CDR3 region: CASSLVSGRGEQYF. The CDR3 region has the DNA TGTGCCAGCAGTTTAGTGTCTGGCCGGGGCGAGCAGTACTTC.

This clonotype has just a few counts. The chain couples TRBV20-1 to TRBJ1-1, with 7 bases matching TRBD1. J gave up 5 bases and V 0 bases, and 15 bases lay outside the gene matches. Germline assignment: CDR1 DFQATT and CDR2 SNEGSKA (reference sequence). The length of the CDR3 is 17 residues. The CDR3 region has the DNA TGCAGTGCTAGAGATGCAGGGAGGGGCAGGGGGGGAACTGAAGCTTTCTTT. Translating it yields CSARDAGRGRGGTEAFF.

V gene TRBV20-1 combines with J gene TRBJ2-7, with D maybe TRBD2 (7 bases). Germline CDR1 and CDR2: DFQATT and SNEGSKA (reference sequence). The CDR3 totals 13 residues. V lost 8 bases, J lost 5 bases, and 19 bases lay in between. CDR3: CSWGGGGQDEQYF. The CDR3, as DNA: TGCAGTTGGGGAGGGGGGGGGCAAGACGAGCAGTACTTC.

This clonotype was found a few times. V and J are TRBV18 and TRBJ1-5; D perhaps matches TRBD1 (5 bases). Trimming removed 3 bases at V and 7 bases at J, with 13 bases between. Germline CDR1 reads KGHSH; CDR2 reads LQKENI. The CDR3 loop spans 14 amino acids. CDR3 in amino acids: CASSPAGGGQPQHF. CDR3 coding DNA: TGTGCCAGCTCACCGGCGGGGGGTGGGCAGCCCCAGCATTTT.

This clonotype has only a few counts. CDR3 region: CASSQYRPTSGGALKETQYF. CDR3 nucleotide sequence: TGTGCCAGCAGCCAATATCGTCCGACTAGCGGGGGGGCTCTTAAAGAGACCCAGTACTTC. This sequence joins TRBV3-1 and TRBJ2-5, with 14 positions matching TRBD2. Germline V gene data show CDR1 as LGHDT and CDR2 as YNNKEL (reference sequence). CDR3 length: 20 amino acids. Unmatched junction bases numbered 14, after V lost 2 bases and J lost 3 bases.